One sample yielded the 9 T cell receptor beta chains listed below, sequenced in a study of CD8 T cells in Susac syndrome. With random hexamers, reverse transcription was performed on about 0.5 to 1 ug of RNA. TCRdb passed the immunoSEQ multiplex PCR reads through MiXCR, listing each CDR3 protein once. The sample includes fewer than 150,000 distinct CDR3 sequences, roughly 95% of them seen just once. The specimen sequenced was CD4+ T cells from PBMCs. These receptors originate from a human donor in good health.

The J gene is TRBJ2-7, the V gene TRBV5-1, with D hard to call. This CDR3 is built from 15 residues. Germline V gives CDR1 SGHRS, CDR2 YFSETQ. V shed 0 bases and J shed 0 bases, with 10 bases lying between them. CDR3 bases: TGCGCCAGCAGCTTGGAGGCACCCAGCTCCTACGAGCAGTACTTC. As protein: CASSLEAPSSYEQYF.

This rearrangement joins TRBV28 to TRBJ1-1; 9 bases are shared with TRBD1. This CDR3 has 14 amino acids. V was pared by 8 bases and J by 7 bases, with 11 bases of the junction left unmatched. Germline-derived CDR1 and CDR2 are MDHEN and SYDVKM. The CDR3 DNA is TGTGCCAGCCGGACAGGGGCCGCTCCAAGTGAAGCTTTCTTT. It specifies CASRTGAAPSEAFF. Full variable domain (missing parts from reference TRBV28 and TRBJ1-1): DVKVTQSSRYLVKRTGEKVFLECVQDMDHENMFWYRQDPGLGLRLIYFSYDVKMKEKGDIPEGYSVSREKKERFSLILESASTNQTSMYLCASRTGAAPSEAFFGQGTRLTVV.

V usage is TRBV29-1 and J usage is TRBJ2-7; D unclear. The germline V gene has CDR1 SQVTM and CDR2 ANQGSEA. The CDR3 spans 12 residues. V lost 3 bases, J lost 2 bases, and 8 bases lay in between. CDR3 nucleotides: TGCAGCGTTGAGGGCAGAGCCTACGAGCAGTACTTC. It yields the protein CSVEGRAYEQYF.

This rearrangement joins TRBV3-1 to TRBJ1-3; 9 bases agree with TRBD1. Germline values: CDR1 LGHDT, CDR2 YNNKEL (reference sequence). V dropped 4 bases and J dropped 0; count of bases not matched to a gene: 7. The CDR3 sequence is 17 residues long. The CDR3 coding sequence is TGTGCCAGCAGCCTTCGGACAGGGGACCTCTCTGGAAACACCATATATTTT. It codes for CASSLRTGDLSGNTIYF.

The V call is TRBV7-2, the J call TRBJ2-5; D is possibly TRBD2 (6 bases). The CDR3 length is 15 residues. Germline CDR1 and CDR2: SGHTA and FQGNSA. Between the trimmed V and J ends, which lost 3 bases and 2 bases, there was a span of 13 bases. The CDR3 bases are TGTGCCAGCAGCTTCAGTCTAGCGAATCAAGAGACCCAGTACTTC. Translation gives CASSFSLANQETQYF.

This clonotype occurred once. The chain is built from TRBV4-1 and TRBJ1-1, with 11 bases fitting TRBD1. The CDR3 length is 15 residues. CDR1 MGHRA and CDR2 YSYEKL come from the germline V gene. The junction had 3 bases not matched to a gene; V was cut back by 3 bases and J by 3 bases. This CDR3 reads CASSQRTGGYTEAFF. The CDR3 DNA follows: TGCGCCAGCAGCCAGAGGACAGGGGGCTACACTGAAGCTTTCTTT.

The rearrangement joins TRBV5-1 to TRBJ2-2, with D unresolved. The CDR3 contains 13 residues. The germline V gene encodes CDR1 SGHRS and CDR2 YFSETQ. V lost 4 bases, J lost 6 bases, and 10 bases lay in between. As DNA, the CDR3 is TGCGCCAGCAGCCCGATAGGCCCCGGGGAGCTGTTTTTT. It specifies CASSPIGPGELFF.

CDR3 DNA sequence: TGTGCCAGCATCATCTCCGGGACAGGCCCCTACGAGCAGTACTTC. Residues: CASIISGTGPYEQYF. V gene TRBV2 combines with J gene TRBJ2-7, with 8 positions matching TRBD1. The V segment lost 7 bases and the J segment 2 bases; nucleotides outside the gene matches: 10. The germline V gene encodes CDR1 SNHLY and CDR2 FYNNEI. The CDR3 loop spans 15 amino acids.

The V and J genes are TRBV27 and TRBJ2-5; 7 bases align to TRBD1. The germline V gene encodes CDR1 MNHEY and CDR2 SMNVEV (reference sequence). The CDR3 length is 14 residues. J gave up 4 bases and V 6 bases, and 8 bases lay outside the gene matches. CDR3 loop: CASSRRQGLETQYF. DNA for the CDR3: TGTGCCAGCAGCCGCAGACAGGGTTTAGAGACCCAGTACTTC.